A selection of T cell receptor beta chains follows, all from one sample in a study of CD8 T cells in ankylosing spondylitis. TCRdb called the 5' RACE reads again in MiXCR, with one record for every CDR3 protein. This sample has approximately 250,000 distinct CDR3 sequences; roughly a quarter occur once, and the top ten carry roughly 0.6%. Sample: blood, either unsorted or a sorted T cell fraction (not recorded which). These TCRs come from a male donor with ankylosing spondylitis or in good health (not recorded which). The CDR3 runs from the conserved cysteine through the conserved F or W. Each record gives: J gene, D gene, V gene, clone size, CDR3 DNA, CDR3 protein. The D gene is left open where the match is weak. Some rows have no size entry. The others give once, few or many, or a class for an expanded clone.

j_gene: TRBJ1-6
d_gene: NA
v_gene: TRBV12-3/TRBV12-4
abundance: few
CDR3nt: TGTGCCAGCAGTTTGGCATCGCTTAATTCACCCCTCCACTTT
CDR3aa: CASSLASLNSPLHF

j_gene: TRBJ1-1
d_gene: NA
v_gene: TRBV20-1
abundance: NA
CDR3nt: TGCAGTGCTGAGGATTTAGGACGCCGGACTGAAGCTTTCTTT
CDR3aa: CSAEDLGRRTEAFF

j_gene: TRBJ2-7
d_gene: TRBD2
v_gene: TRBV20-1
abundance: few
CDR3nt: TGCAGTGCTCGGCTGGCGGGGGAACCCTCTGGCGAGCAGTACTTC
CDR3aa: CSARLAGEPSGEQYF

j_gene: TRBJ2-1
d_gene: TRBD2
v_gene: TRBV11-2
abundance: NA
CDR3nt: TGTGCCAGCAGCCGCGGGGGTACAATGAGGGAGCAGTTCTTC
CDR3aa: CASSRGGTMREQFF

j_gene: TRBJ2-1
d_gene: NA
v_gene: TRBV2
abundance: NA
CDR3nt: TGTGCCAGCCTCTCACTAGGGGGTGAGCAGTTCTTC
CDR3aa: CASLSLGGEQFF

j_gene: TRBJ2-2
d_gene: NA
v_gene: TRBV10-3
abundance: few
CDR3nt: TGTGCCATCAGTGAGTCGAACGGGGGGCACGACACCGGGGAGCTGTTTTTT
CDR3aa: CAISESNGGHDTGELFF

j_gene: TRBJ2-2
d_gene: NA
v_gene: TRBV20-1
abundance: few
CDR3nt: TGCAGTGCTAGAGATGGAGGGTACAAGGGGACCGGGGAGCTGTTTTTT
CDR3aa: CSARDGGYKGTGELFF

j_gene: TRBJ2-5
d_gene: NA
v_gene: TRBV20-1
abundance: NA
CDR3nt: TGCAGTGCCCAGGGAGAGGTTAGCGTACAAGAGACCCAGTACTTC
CDR3aa: CSAQGEVSVQETQYF

j_gene: TRBJ2-7
d_gene: NA
v_gene: TRBV12-3/TRBV12-4
abundance: few
CDR3nt: TGTGCCAGCAGTCCCCGGTTAGTCCTCTCCTACGAGCAGTACTTC
CDR3aa: CASSPRLVLSYEQYF

j_gene: TRBJ2-7
d_gene: TRBD2
v_gene: TRBV18
abundance: NA
CDR3nt: TGTGCCAGCTCCCCAGACGGGGACTACTACGAGCAGTACTTC
CDR3aa: CASSPDGDYYEQYF

j_gene: TRBJ2-5
d_gene: NA
v_gene: TRBV6-1
abundance: NA
CDR3nt: TGTGCCAGCAGCGCTGAAGAGACCCAGTACTTC
CDR3aa: CASSAEETQYF

j_gene: TRBJ1-1
d_gene: NA
v_gene: TRBV6-5
abundance: NA
CDR3nt: TGTGCCAGCAGTTACTCGGCAGGGGTGGAGGTTGAAGCTTTCTTT
CDR3aa: CASSYSAGVEVEAFF

j_gene: TRBJ2-3
d_gene: NA
v_gene: TRBV2
abundance: few
CDR3nt: TGTGCCAGCGGGGGCGGCCCGGGGGCCCTCACAGATACGCAGTATTTT
CDR3aa: CASGGGPGALTDTQYF

j_gene: TRBJ2-1
d_gene: NA
v_gene: TRBV15
abundance: NA
CDR3nt: TGTGCCACCAGCGAACACAATGAGCAGTTCTTC
CDR3aa: CATSEHNEQFF

j_gene: TRBJ2-1
d_gene: NA
v_gene: TRBV6-1
abundance: many
CDR3nt: TGTGCCAGCTCTTCCTGGGGTTACAATGAGCAGTTCTTC
CDR3aa: CASSSWGYNEQFF

j_gene: TRBJ2-5
d_gene: TRBD1
v_gene: TRBV12-3/TRBV12-4
abundance: few
CDR3nt: TGTGCCAGCAGTCCGGGACAGGGTGGGAAGACCCAGTACTTC
CDR3aa: CASSPGQGGKTQYF

j_gene: TRBJ2-7
d_gene: NA
v_gene: TRBV27
abundance: NA
CDR3nt: TGTGCCAGCAGCAACTTTGTTCGGGACACCTTATTTTACGAGCAGTACTTC
CDR3aa: CASSNFVRDTLFYEQYF

j_gene: TRBJ1-1
d_gene: NA
v_gene: TRBV5-5
abundance: few
CDR3nt: TGTGCCAGCAGCTTGGGCCCAGGGTCCACTGAAGCTTTCTTT
CDR3aa: CASSLGPGSTEAFF

j_gene: TRBJ2-1
d_gene: TRBD2
v_gene: TRBV20-1
abundance: NA
CDR3nt: TGCAGTGCTAGAGATCCTAGCGGGGGGCCCTACAATGAGCAGTTCTTC
CDR3aa: CSARDPSGGPYNEQFF

j_gene: TRBJ2-5
d_gene: NA
v_gene: TRBV20-1
abundance: few
CDR3nt: TGCAGTGCTAGCACCCCAGGGGAGGAGACCCAGTACTTC
CDR3aa: CSASTPGEETQYF

j_gene: TRBJ1-5
d_gene: NA
v_gene: TRBV6-1
abundance: few
CDR3nt: TGTGCCAGCAGTAAGGGACTAAATCAGCCCCAGCATTTT
CDR3aa: CASSKGLNQPQHF

j_gene: TRBJ2-1
d_gene: NA
v_gene: TRBV10-2
abundance: many
CDR3nt: TGCGCCAGCAGTGAGTCGGGGGCCTCCAATGAGCAGTTCTTC
CDR3aa: CASSESGASNEQFF

j_gene: TRBJ2-1
d_gene: NA
v_gene: TRBV19
abundance: many
CDR3nt: TGTGCCAGTAGTATACGTCTAGCTGGACCCCCCAAAGAGCATGAGCAGTTCTTC
CDR3aa: CASSIRLAGPPKEHEQFF

j_gene: TRBJ1-5
d_gene: NA
v_gene: TRBV28
abundance: NA
CDR3nt: TGTGCCAGCAGTTTCCCGCGAGGAGTAAATCAGCCCCAGCATTTT
CDR3aa: CASSFPRGVNQPQHF

j_gene: TRBJ2-6
d_gene: NA
v_gene: TRBV6-5
abundance: NA
CDR3nt: TGTGCCAGCAGTCCCTCGGCAGGGGGGCATTCTGGGGCCAACGTCCTGACTTTC
CDR3aa: CASSPSAGGHSGANVLTF

j_gene: TRBJ2-3
d_gene: NA
v_gene: TRBV9
abundance: many
CDR3nt: TGTGCCAGCAGCGTAGCTACGGACTTGTTGTGGGATACGCAGTATTTT
CDR3aa: CASSVATDLLWDTQYF

j_gene: TRBJ2-2
d_gene: TRBD1
v_gene: TRBV9
abundance: many
CDR3nt: TGTGCCAGCAGCGCCCAGGGGGCAAACACCGGGGAGCTGTTTTTT
CDR3aa: CASSAQGANTGELFF

j_gene: TRBJ2-3
d_gene: NA
v_gene: TRBV20-1
abundance: NA
CDR3nt: TGCAGTGCTCGACCACACCCCAGGGATACGCAGTATTTT
CDR3aa: CSARPHPRDTQYF

j_gene: TRBJ2-7
d_gene: NA
v_gene: TRBV30
abundance: NA
CDR3nt: TGTGCCTGGAGTGTACACCTCTGGAACGAGCAGTACTTC
CDR3aa: CAWSVHLWNEQYF

j_gene: TRBJ2-3
d_gene: NA
v_gene: TRBV11-2
abundance: many
CDR3nt: TGTGCCAGCAGCTTAGGGCCAGGGGGGGATACGCAGTATTTT
CDR3aa: CASSLGPGGDTQYF

j_gene: TRBJ2-7
d_gene: TRBD1
v_gene: TRBV11-1
abundance: many
CDR3nt: TGTGCCAGCAGCCCGACAGGGGGCTCCTTCTACGAGCAGTACTTC
CDR3aa: CASSPTGGSFYEQYF

j_gene: TRBJ2-5
d_gene: TRBD2
v_gene: TRBV12-3/TRBV12-4
abundance: NA
CDR3nt: TGTGCCAGCAGTTTAGCGCGAGCGGGGGTACAAGAGACCCAGTACTTC
CDR3aa: CASSLARAGVQETQYF

j_gene: TRBJ2-5
d_gene: NA
v_gene: TRBV11-2
abundance: many
CDR3nt: TGTGCCAGCAGCCTTTGGACAGACTACCAAGAGACCCAGTACTTC
CDR3aa: CASSLWTDYQETQYF

j_gene: TRBJ2-1
d_gene: TRBD2
v_gene: TRBV20-1
abundance: once
CDR3nt: TGCAGTGCTAGAGACTCCGAGCGGGGTTCCCTCAATGAGCAGTTCTTC
CDR3aa: CSARDSERGSLNEQFF

j_gene: TRBJ2-2
d_gene: NA
v_gene: TRBV23-1
abundance: NA
CDR3nt: TGCGCCAGCAGTCAGCACAACGTTTCGACAGAAACCGGGGAGCTGTTTTTT
CDR3aa: CASSQHNVSTETGELFF

j_gene: TRBJ2-5
d_gene: TRBD2
v_gene: TRBV24-1
abundance: many
CDR3nt: TGTGCCACCAGTGATTTGCGCCCGGGAGGGGAGACCCAGTACTTC
CDR3aa: CATSDLRPGGETQYF

j_gene: TRBJ1-5
d_gene: TRBD1
v_gene: TRBV10-3
abundance: NA
CDR3nt: TGTGCCATCAGTGAGTCACCCGGGACAGTCAGACAGCCCCAGCATTTT
CDR3aa: CAISESPGTVRQPQHF

j_gene: TRBJ2-2
d_gene: NA
v_gene: TRBV12-3/TRBV12-4
abundance: NA
CDR3nt: TGTGCCTTCAGTTATAGGACCCGACAGAAAGGAAACACCGGGGAGCTGTTTTTT
CDR3aa: CAFSYRTRQKGNTGELFF

j_gene: TRBJ2-3
d_gene: TRBD2
v_gene: TRBV20-1
abundance: few
CDR3nt: TGCAGTGCTAGGCAGTCGTCCAGCGGGGGGGGAGATACGCAGTATTTT
CDR3aa: CSARQSSSGGGDTQYF

j_gene: TRBJ2-5
d_gene: NA
v_gene: TRBV6-5
abundance: many
CDR3nt: TGTGCCAGCAGTTACTCGTGGCAGGGGGGGGGTGGGGAGACCCAGTACTTC
CDR3aa: CASSYSWQGGGGETQYF

j_gene: TRBJ2-4
d_gene: TRBD2
v_gene: TRBV20-1
abundance: once
CDR3nt: TGCAGTGCTAGAATGGGATTAGCGGGGATTGGGTACTTC
CDR3aa: CSARMGLAGIGYF

j_gene: TRBJ2-7
d_gene: NA
v_gene: TRBV7-2
abundance: NA
CDR3nt: TGTGCCAGCAGCTTAGTTGTTCTCGTCGAGCAGTACTTC
CDR3aa: CASSLVVLVEQYF

j_gene: TRBJ1-2
d_gene: TRBD1
v_gene: TRBV7-2
abundance: once
CDR3nt: TGTGCCAGCAGCGACACAGGGGCGCGGGGCTACACCTTC
CDR3aa: CASSDTGARGYTF

j_gene: TRBJ2-3
d_gene: NA
v_gene: TRBV6-1
abundance: NA
CDR3nt: TGTGCCAGCAGGCAAGCCGGGCTATCTAGCACAGATACGCAGTATTTT
CDR3aa: CASRQAGLSSTDTQYF

j_gene: TRBJ2-2
d_gene: TRBD1
v_gene: TRBV20-1
abundance: NA
CDR3nt: TGCAGTGCTAGAGATCAGGGGGCGAGAGGCACCGGGGAGCTGTTTTTT
CDR3aa: CSARDQGARGTGELFF

j_gene: TRBJ2-5
d_gene: TRBD1
v_gene: TRBV20-1
abundance: many
CDR3nt: TGCAGTGCTAGAGAACAGGGGGCGGGGACCCAGTACTTC
CDR3aa: CSAREQGAGTQYF

j_gene: TRBJ2-5
d_gene: NA
v_gene: TRBV20-1
abundance: NA
CDR3nt: TGCAGTGCTAGAGATCTTAGGCTTACCCAAGAGACCCAGTACTTC
CDR3aa: CSARDLRLTQETQYF

j_gene: TRBJ1-4
d_gene: NA
v_gene: TRBV5-1
abundance: many
CDR3nt: TGCGCCAACACGGGGGGTGGTGAAAAACTGTTTTTT
CDR3aa: CANTGGGEKLFF

j_gene: TRBJ1-1
d_gene: NA
v_gene: TRBV20-1
abundance: few
CDR3nt: TGCAGTGCTAGAAGCACGGTCGGCACTGAAGCTTTCTTT
CDR3aa: CSARSTVGTEAFF